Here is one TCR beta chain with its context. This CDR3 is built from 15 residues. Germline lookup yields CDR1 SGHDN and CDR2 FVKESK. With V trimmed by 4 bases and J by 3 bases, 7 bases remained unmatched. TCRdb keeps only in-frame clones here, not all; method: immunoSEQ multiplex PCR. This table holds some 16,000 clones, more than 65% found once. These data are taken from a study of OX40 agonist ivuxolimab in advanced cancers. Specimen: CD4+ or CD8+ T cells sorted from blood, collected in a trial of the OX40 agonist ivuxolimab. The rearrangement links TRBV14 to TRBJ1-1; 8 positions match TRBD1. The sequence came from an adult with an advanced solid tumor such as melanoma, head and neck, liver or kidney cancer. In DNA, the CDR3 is TGTGCCAGCAGCCGGGACAGGTTTGCGGACACTGAAGCTTTCTTT. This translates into CASSRDRFADTEAFF.